This T cell receptor (beta chain) was sequenced during a study of T cell repertoires and HLA-DP antigens. Overall study results and limits: Previously undetected clones averaged around 35% and 51% against the two alleles respectively.

With respect to this clone: The antigen remains undetermined.

The CDR3 runs 14 residues. The germline V gene has CDR1 SGHDN and CDR2 FVKESK. Trimming stripped 0 bases from V and 10 bases from J, with 12 bases between. Amplification used primers for 54 TRBV and 13 TRBJ segments. Method: immunoSEQ multiplex PCR; TCRdb's copy keeps in-frame clones and lacks some. Among around 90,000 clones listed, more than 75% were seen once. The rearrangement links TRBV14 to TRBJ1-4, with D tentatively TRBD1 (6 bases). The sequenced sample was CD4+ T cells from PBMCs. The clonotype was recovered from a man in his forties or fifties in good health and CMV-seronegative. DNA of the CDR3: TGTGCCAGCAGCCAAGAAGGGCAGGGGAGAAAACTGTTTTTT. Protein sequence: CASSQEGQGRKLFF.